Listed below are T cell receptor beta chains from one sample, sequenced in a study of blood T cells in healthy people across ages. Using its own MiXCR run on the 5' RACE reads, TCRdb lists one record per CDR3 protein. Of about 720,000 distinct CDR3 sequences in the sample, roughly 25% were seen once. Another study also made use of these data, one on T cells of mothers and their children.

Sequences were obtained from blood. The receptor source for this set is a boy younger than 18 in good health. The CDR3 runs from the conserved cysteine through the conserved F or W. A D gene is named only where the DNA matches it firmly. Rows may omit the clone size; those that give it use once, few, many or a size class.

TRBJ2-5	few	.	TRBV10-3	CAISESIGGTQETQYF	TGTGCCATCAGTGAGTCGATTGGTGGCACCCAAGAGACCCAGTACTTC
TRBJ2-7	few	.	TRBV12-3/TRBV12-4	CASSQLSSSSYEQYF	TGTGCCAGCAGTCAGCTATCCTCAAGCTCCTACGAGCAGTACTTC
TRBJ2-1	.	.	TRBV11-1	CASSLRLESNEQFF	TGTGCCAGCAGCCTCCGACTAGAATCCAATGAGCAGTTCTTC
TRBJ1-6	.	.	TRBV2	CASSATGMNSPLHF	TGTGCCAGCAGCGCCACGGGGATGAATTCACCCCTCCACTTT
TRBJ2-7	.	.	TRBV4-3	CASSHRGSSYEQYF	TGCGCCAGCAGTCACCGGGGGAGCTCCTACGAGCAGTACTTC
TRBJ2-7	few	TRBD1	TRBV29-1	CSVVGDRESPYEQYF	TGCAGCGTTGTGGGGGACAGGGAGTCGCCCTACGAGCAGTACTTC
TRBJ1-1	many	.	TRBV4-1	CASSQDWGNTEAFF	TGCGCCAGCAGCCAAGATTGGGGGAACACTGAAGCTTTCTTT
TRBJ2-3	few	.	TRBV6-2/TRBV6-3	CASSYSWLLAADTQYF	TGTGCCAGCAGTTACTCGTGGTTGCTAGCTGCAGATACGCAGTATTTT
TRBJ2-2	few	.	TRBV29-1	CSVEGGRGATNTGELFF	TGCAGCGTTGAAGGGGGACGAGGGGCGACGAACACCGGGGAGCTGTTTTTT
TRBJ1-2	.	.	TRBV5-1	CASRGSGTIGYTF	TGCGCCAGCAGGGGTTCCGGGACGATTGGCTACACCTTC
TRBJ2-1	.	.	TRBV11-3	CASSSSSGVRANEQFF	TGTGCCAGCAGCTCCTCTTCGGGAGTGAGGGCCAATGAGCAGTTCTTC
TRBJ1-2	.	.	TRBV15	CATSRDRDGYTF	TGTGCCACCAGCAGAGACCGGGACGGCTACACCTTC
TRBJ2-1	.	.	TRBV30	CAWSFGNGEQFF	TGTGCCTGGAGCTTCGGGAACGGTGAGCAGTTCTTC
TRBJ2-1	.	TRBD1	TRBV7-3	CASSADRWGNEQFF	TGTGCCAGCAGCGCGGACAGGTGGGGTAATGAGCAGTTCTTC
TRBJ2-5	.	.	TRBV28	CASSYTAQETQYF	TGTGCCAGCAGTTACACGGCCCAAGAGACCCAGTACTTC
TRBJ2-5	.	.	TRBV29-1	CSVFQETQYF	TGCAGCGTCTTCCAAGAGACCCAGTACTTC
TRBJ2-3	.	.	TRBV7-2	CASSFRWPGDTQYF	TGTGCCAGCAGCTTCCGATGGCCAGGGGATACGCAGTATTTT
TRBJ1-1	few	TRBD1	TRBV7-2	CASSKGAGGTEAFF	TGTGCCAGCAGCAAAGGGGCAGGGGGCACTGAAGCTTTCTTT
TRBJ2-1	.	TRBD2	TRBV4-1	CASSRTSGGLYNEQFF	TGCGCCAGCAGCCGAACGAGCGGGGGACTCTACAATGAGCAGTTCTTC
TRBJ2-5	.	TRBD1	TRBV6-6	CASSGQGRQETQYF	TGTGCCAGCAGCGGACAGGGACGACAAGAGACCCAGTACTTC
TRBJ2-3	.	TRBD2	TRBV6-1	CASSDGLAGYF	TGTGCCAGCAGTGATGGTCTAGCGGGGTATTTT
TRBJ1-3	few	TRBD1	TRBV5-6	CASSLGPTGGSGNTIYF	TGTGCCAGCAGCTTGGGACCTACAGGGGGCTCTGGAAACACCATATATTTT
TRBJ1-6	.	.	TRBV20-1	CSARDLLTDYSYNSPLHF	TGCAGTGCTAGAGATTTATTGACAGACTACTCCTATAATTCACCCCTCCACTTT
TRBJ2-1	.	TRBD1	TRBV4-2	CASSQDHPTGVYNEQFF	TGTGCCAGCAGCCAAGATCACCCTACAGGGGTCTACAATGAGCAGTTCTTC
TRBJ2-7	.	.	TRBV6-5	CASSYSTYGSGTYEQYF	TGTGCCAGCAGTTACTCGACGTACGGGAGTGGCACCTACGAGCAGTACTTC
TRBJ2-5	.	TRBD1	TRBV20-1	CSTLMRVGQPAVGQYF	TGCAGTACTCTAATGCGAGTGGGACAGCCTGCAGTAGGGCAGTACTTC
TRBJ1-5	.	TRBD1	TRBV7-8	CASSRLGQGTNQPQHF	TGTGCCAGCAGCAGGCTAGGACAGGGCACCAATCAGCCCCAGCATTTT
TRBJ2-3	.	TRBD2	TRBV4-3	CASSQYPGTSGRTDTQYF	TGCGCCAGCAGCCAGTACCCCGGGACTAGCGGCAGAACAGATACGCAGTATTTT
TRBJ2-7	many	TRBD1	TRBV28	CASSLGQGAGEQYF	TGTGCCAGCAGCCTAGGACAGGGGGCGGGCGAGCAGTACTTC
TRBJ2-3	.	TRBD1	TRBV14	CASSQEEGARTDTQYF	TGTGCCAGCAGCCAAGAAGAGGGGGCTAGGACAGATACGCAGTATTTT
TRBJ1-4	.	.	TRBV9	CASSVGRGLGEKLFF	TGTGCCAGCAGCGTAGGCAGGGGTCTCGGGGAAAAACTGTTTTTT
TRBJ1-2	.	.	TRBV27	CASSFSTSGYGYTF	TGTGCCAGCAGTTTCTCGACGTCAGGCTATGGCTACACCTTC
TRBJ1-6	.	.	TRBV14	CASSQASGLNSPLHF	TGTGCCAGCAGCCAAGCGTCCGGGTTGAATTCACCCCTCCACTTT
TRBJ2-5	few	.	TRBV7-9	CASSLGLPGQETQYF	TGTGCCAGCAGCTTAGGACTGCCGGGGCAAGAGACCCAGTACTTC
TRBJ2-5	.	TRBD2	TRBV10-3	CAINGLAGGPETQYF	TGTGCCATCAACGGACTAGCGGGAGGGCCAGAGACCCAGTACTTC
TRBJ2-1	once	TRBD1	TRBV4-1	CASSQEKVGQGYNEQFF	TGCGCCAGCAGCCAAGAAAAAGTGGGACAGGGTTACAATGAGCAGTTCTTC
TRBJ2-2	few	TRBD1	TRBV6-5	CASSYSPGQITGELFF	TGTGCCAGCAGTTACTCGCCGGGACAGATCACCGGGGAGCTGTTTTTT
TRBJ1-1	few	.	TRBV29-1	CSVFRGRDTEAFF	TGCAGCGTCTTCAGGGGCCGGGACACTGAAGCTTTCTTT
TRBJ1-5	.	.	TRBV6-5	CASRPGELQPQHF	TGTGCCAGCAGACCCGGGGAGTTACAGCCCCAGCATTTT
TRBJ2-1	.	TRBD2	TRBV20-1	CSADPRTRLNEQFF	TGCAGTGCTGACCCCCGGACTAGGCTAAATGAGCAGTTCTTC
TRBJ1-2	few	.	TRBV27	CASSLNPGNYGYTF	TGTGCCAGCAGTTTAAATCCAGGAAACTATGGCTACACCTTC
TRBJ1-1	few	TRBD1	TRBV29-1	CSVELPGGETFF	TGCAGCGTTGAATTGCCAGGGGGGGAAACTTTCTTT
TRBJ1-4	few	.	TRBV5-1	CASSLRTEVRGGGTNEKLFF	TGCGCCAGCAGCTTGAGGACCGAAGTCCGGGGCGGTGGAACTAATGAAAAACTGTTTTTT
TRBJ2-1	.	TRBD2	TRBV4-3	CASSPGTSGDNEQFF	TGCGCCAGCAGCCCTGGGACTAGCGGGGACAATGAGCAGTTCTTC
TRBJ2-4	.	TRBD1	TRBV6-2/TRBV6-3	CASAQGDIQYF	TGTGCCAGCGCGCAGGGGGACATTCAGTACTTC
TRBJ2-1	.	.	TRBV10-3	CATTRPGSYNEQFF	TGTGCCACTACTAGGCCCGGCTCCTACAATGAGCAGTTCTTC
TRBJ2-1	.	.	TRBV12-3/TRBV12-4	CASSVIGIYNEQFF	TGTGCCAGCAGCGTTATAGGGATATACAATGAGCAGTTCTTC
TRBJ1-4	.	.	TRBV20-1	CSGRTNEKLFF	TGCAGTGGACGGACTAATGAAAAACTGTTTTTT